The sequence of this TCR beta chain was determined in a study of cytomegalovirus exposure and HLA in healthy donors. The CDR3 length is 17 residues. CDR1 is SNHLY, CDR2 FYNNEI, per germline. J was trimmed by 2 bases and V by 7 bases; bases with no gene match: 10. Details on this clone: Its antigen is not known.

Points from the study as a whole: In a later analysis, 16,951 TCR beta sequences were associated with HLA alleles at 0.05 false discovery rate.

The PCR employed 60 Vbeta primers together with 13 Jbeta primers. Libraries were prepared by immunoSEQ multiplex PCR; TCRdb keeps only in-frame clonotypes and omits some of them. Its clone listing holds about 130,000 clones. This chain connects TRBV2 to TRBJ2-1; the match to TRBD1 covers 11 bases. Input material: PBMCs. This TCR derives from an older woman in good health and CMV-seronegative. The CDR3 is CASTTLWGQGAYNEQFF. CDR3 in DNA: TGTGCCAGCACTACGCTCTGGGGACAGGGGGCCTACAATGAGCAGTTCTTC.